This TCR beta chain was identified during a study of response to subunit inactivated influenza vaccine. This clonotype has just a few counts. One entry per CDR3 protein, called by TCRdb with MiXCR from the RT-PCR reads. The data show fewer than 750,000 distinct CDR3 sequences, around 15% seen once. The CDR3 loop spans 13 amino acids. Germline CDR1 and CDR2: SGHRS and YFSETQ. The V and J ends lost 0 bases and 7 bases respectively, with 11 bases between them. Sequenced material: PBMCs from blood, taken 11 to 12 days after vaccination. The TCR was taken from a man over 45 who received an inactivated influenza vaccine. The chain employs TRBV5-1 and TRBJ2-7; D perhaps matches TRBD2 (5 bases). For the CDR3, the DNA is TGCGCCAGCAGCTTGGGGACGGAGGTAGAGCAGTACTTC. Translating gives CASSLGTEVEQYF.